Listed here are 8 T cell receptor beta chains from one sample, sequenced in a study of T cell changes during pregnancy in multiple sclerosis. Measured with immunoSEQ multiplex PCR; TCRdb has only the in-frame clones, and not every one. The sample includes some 37,000 clones, 75% to 90% seen only once; the top ten take 11%. The sample was CD8+ T cells from peripheral blood mononuclear cells, taken in the third trimester of pregnancy. The receptor set was obtained from a female donor with multiple sclerosis, enrolled in a pregnancy study.

V gene TRBV7-9 combines with J gene TRBJ2-7; TRBD1 agrees at 8 bases. The CDR3 is made up of 14 amino acids. CDR1 SEHNR and CDR2 FQNEAQ come from the germline V gene (reference sequence). With V trimmed by 5 bases and J by 5 bases, 8 bases remained unmatched. The CDR3 DNA reads TGTGCCAGCAGCCCCGACAGGGGAAGACACGAGCAGTACTTC. Translated: CASSPDRGRHEQYF.

The CDR3 region is CASSQDRHSANTGELFF. Written as DNA, the CDR3 is TGTGCCAGCAGCCAAGATCGACACTCCGCGAACACCGGGGAGCTGTTTTTT. The J gene is TRBJ2-2, the V gene TRBV4-2; D is unclear. Germline loops: CDR1 LGHNA, CDR2 YNFKEQ. V dropped 0 bases and J dropped 0 bases, with 11 bases sitting between them. The CDR3 has 17 amino acids.

This chain links TRBV4-3 with TRBJ2-5; 7 bases are shared with TRBD2. The ends lost 3 bases at V and 1 base at J; junction bases unmatched: 8. Germline values: CDR1 LGHNA, CDR2 YSLEER. This CDR3 region has 16 residues. The CDR3 coding sequence is TGCGCCAGCAGCCATTCGGGGAGGGACCGCCAAGAGACCCAGTACTTC. Translation gives CASSHSGRDRQETQYF.

The chain employs TRBV28 and TRBJ2-7, with 7 bases aligning to TRBD2. The germline V gene encodes CDR1 MDHEN and CDR2 SYDVKM. The junction had 4 bases not matched to a gene; V was cut back by 7 bases and J by 4 bases. This CDR3 contains 12 residues. The CDR3 loop reads CASNLGGYEQYF. Written as DNA, the CDR3 is TGTGCCAGCAACTTGGGGGGGTACGAGCAGTACTTC.

V is TRBV2 and J is TRBJ1-2, with D possibly being TRBD1 (5 bases). This CDR3 is 15 amino acids long. Germline V lookup: CDR1 SNHLY, CDR2 FYNNEI. V shed 6 bases and J shed 0 bases, with 14 bases lying between them. CDR3: CASSRRYRSNYGYTF. CDR3 nucleotides: TGTGCCAGCAGCCGACGGTACAGGTCTAACTATGGCTACACCTTC.

The chain combines TRBV7-6 with TRBJ2-3; no definite D call. Trimming cost V 5 bases and J 5 bases, with 8 bases left between them. This CDR3 contains 12 residues. Germline CDR1 and CDR2: SGHVS and FNYEAQ. The CDR3 DNA follows: TGTGCCAGCAGCCCAAGAGGAGATACGCAGTATTTT. This codes for CASSPRGDTQYF.

This sequence joins TRBV9 and TRBJ2-7; 8 bases are shared with TRBD2. The V gene's germline CDR1 is SGDLS and CDR2 YYNGEE. This CDR3 has 15 amino acids. The trim removed 0 bases at V and 0 bases at J, leaving 2 bases unmatched. The CDR3 is CASSVAAGGSYEQYF. The CDR3 DNA reads as TGTGCCAGCAGCGTAGCGGCGGGGGGCTCCTACGAGCAGTACTTC.

The chain links TRBV12-1 to TRBJ1-2; the table's D gene call, TRBD1, was not cross checked with the DNA. TRBV12-1 is reported as a pseudogene. The CDR3 runs to 12 residues. The CDR3 spells CASSSDTHGYTF. As DNA, the CDR3 is TGTGCCAGCAGCTCGGACACCCATGGCTACACCTTC.